Listed here are 18 T cell receptor beta chains from one sample, sequenced in a study of T cell responses to AZD1222 COVID-19 vaccine. The protocol was immunoSEQ multiplex PCR, while the TCRdb copy is restricted to in-frame clones and leaves out a portion. The sample has over 120,000 clones, just under 95% seen once; the top ten hold around 1.7%. The source was peripheral blood, collected on day 0 of AZD1222 vaccination. These receptors originate from an adult in good health.

The chain recombines TRBV5-1 with TRBJ1-1, with no clear D. The CDR3 is made up of 15 amino acids. The ends were cut back, 5 bases at V and 2 bases at J, with 16 bases in the middle. Germline V gene data show CDR1 as SGHRS and CDR2 as YFSETQ. CDR3 DNA: TGCGCCAGCAGAAGTGGCCGGGCACTCAACACTGAAGCTTTCTTT. Translation: CASRSGRALNTEAFF.

This clone appeared a single time. Here the CDR3 DNA reads TGCAGTGCTAGGACGGACAGCGGCTACACCTTC. It specifies CSARTDSGYTF. V gene TRBV20-1 combines with J gene TRBJ1-2; D might be TRBD1 (6 bases). The CDR3 is made up of 11 amino acids. Looked up from germline, CDR1 is DFQATT and CDR2 is SNEGSKA (reference sequence). The V and J ends lost 3 bases and 8 bases respectively, with 10 bases between them.

This clone came up once. The chain has TRBV5-4 and TRBJ1-2, with unresolved D. CDR1 and CDR2 (germline): SGHNT, YYREEE (reference sequence). V lost 1 base, J lost 3 bases, and 7 bases lay in between. The CDR3 has 13 residues. In nucleotides, the CDR3 is TGTGCCAGCAGCTTGCGTGGGGACTATGGCTACACCTTC. This sequence encodes CASSLRGDYGYTF. Together with reference TRBV5-4 and TRBJ1-2, the CDR3 gives the full variable domain: ETGVTQSPTHLIKTRGQQVTLRCSSQSGHNTVSWYQQALGQGPQFIFQYYREEENGRGNFPPRFSGLQFPNYSSELNVNALELDDSALYLCASSLRGDYGYTFGSGTRLTVV.

This clone appeared a few times. The genes are TRBV28 and TRBJ1-5; perhaps TRBD1 as D (5 bases). CDR3 length equals 14 residues. The V and J ends lost 6 bases and 1 base respectively, with 10 bases between them. CDR1 and CDR2 from the germline V gene are MDHEN and SYDVKM. The CDR3 DNA reads as TGTGCCAGCAGATCAGGGTGGAGCAATCAGCCCCAGCATTTT. Residues: CASRSGWSNQPQHF.

This clone was seen a few times. The CDR3 nucleotides are TGTGCCAGCAGTATAGGACAGGGGGCAAATCTAGCCAAAAACATTCAGTACTTC. It is translated as CASSIGQGANLAKNIQYF. This chain links TRBV28 with TRBJ2-4; 11 nucleotides line up with TRBD1. The V gene end was trimmed by 5 bases and the J gene end by 0 bases; junction bases not matched to a gene: 9. CDR3 size: 18 residues. Germline V CDR1 and CDR2: MDHEN, SYDVKM.

The chain combines TRBV30 with TRBJ2-5; D not certain. The germline V gene has CDR1 GTSNPN and CDR2 SVGIG (reference sequence). There are 13 residues in the CDR3. Deletions cut 1 base from V and 5 bases from J, with 11 bases between. CDR3 amino acids: CAWSGADRETQYF. The CDR3 DNA reads as TGTGCCTGGAGTGGCGCGGATCGGGAGACCCAGTACTTC.

This chain joins TRBV2 and TRBJ2-1; no reliable D call. Trimming shortened V by 6 bases and J by 5 bases, and 8 bases separated the two germline ends. Germline V CDR1 and CDR2: SNHLY, FYNNEI. The length of the CDR3 is 12 residues. CDR3 residues: CASRPTNNEQFF. CDR3 nucleotide sequence: TGTGCCAGCAGACCCACCAACAATGAGCAGTTCTTC.

The chain recombines TRBV5-4 with TRBJ1-4, with D possibly TRBD1 on 5 matching bases. This CDR3 spans 15 amino acids. Germline values: CDR1 SGHNT, CDR2 YYREEE (reference sequence). Trimming took 3 bases from V and 7 from J, leaving 16 bases between them. This chain's CDR3 is CASSWGRGRGEKLFF. For the CDR3, the DNA is TGTGCCAGCAGCTGGGGGAGGGGAAGAGGTGAAAAACTGTTTTTT.

The V gene is TRBV3-1 (or the pseudogene TRBV3-2), the J gene TRBJ1-2, with TRBD1 as a possible D gene (6 bases). This CDR3 is 13 amino acids long. Germline CDR1 reads LGHDT; CDR2 reads YNNKEL (reference sequence). Between the trimmed V and J ends, which lost 1 base and 3 bases, there was a span of 6 bases. The CDR3: CASSQAGDYGYTF. DNA for the CDR3: TGTGCCAGCAGCCAAGCAGGGGACTATGGCTACACCTTC.

The CDR3 reads CASSPGGGDDTGELFF. The CDR3 DNA follows: TGCGCCAGCAGCCCGGGGGGTGGTGACGACACCGGGGAGCTGTTTTTT. V and J are TRBV5-1 and TRBJ2-2; 7 bases agree with TRBD2. There are 16 residues in the CDR3. The V and J ends lost 4 bases and 3 bases, in that order; junction bases with no gene match: 9. Germline assignment: CDR1 SGHRS and CDR2 YFSETQ.

This sequence joins TRBV5-1 and TRBJ1-1, with D perhaps matching TRBD1 (5 bases). The ends were cut back, 6 bases at V and 1 base at J, with 19 bases in the middle. CDR1 is SGHRS and CDR2 is YFSETQ in the germline V gene. This CDR3 has 16 amino acids. DNA of the CDR3: TGCGCCAGCATTCGTACCGGTCAGGGTAGGAACACTGAAGCTTTCTTT. This gives the protein CASIRTGQGRNTEAFF. The full variable domain, in which reference TRBV5-1 and TRBJ1-1 provide the parts outside the CDR3, is KAGVTQTPRYLIKTRGQQVTLSCSPISGHRSVSWYQQTPGQGLQFLFEYFSETQRNKGNFPGRFSGRQFSNSRSEMNVSTLELGDSALYLCASIRTGQGRNTEAFFGQGTRLTVV.

The chain carries TRBV19 and TRBJ2-7, with D perhaps assigned TRBD1 or TRBD2 (5 bases each). V lost 6 bases and J 0 bases, leaving 15 bases between the germline ends. Germline V gives CDR1 LNHDA, CDR2 SQIVND (reference sequence). This CDR3 is built from 15 residues. The CDR3 DNA reads TGTGCCAGTAGGCTGTCGGGGCATAGCTCCTACGAGCAGTACTTC. Protein sequence: CASRLSGHSSYEQYF.

The chain couples TRBV5-1 to TRBJ2-4; D unresolved. This CDR3 is 14 amino acids long. V was cut by 0 bases and J by 7 bases, with 11 bases left in between. Per the germline V gene, CDR1 is SGHRS and CDR2 is YFSETQ. The CDR3 region has the DNA TGCGCCAGCAGCTTGGGAGGTGCCGAGAACATTCAGTACTTC. Translating it yields CASSLGGAENIQYF.

The rearrangement uses TRBV6-5 and TRBJ2-7; maybe TRBD2 (5 bases). The CDR3 is made up of 11 amino acids. V lost 7 bases and J lost 7, with 11 bases in between. The germline V gene encodes CDR1 MNHEY and CDR2 SVGAGI. The CDR3 DNA reads TGTGCCAGCAAATCGGGGTATGAGCAGTACTTC. This sequence encodes CASKSGYEQYF.

This chain uses TRBV5-4 with TRBJ2-5; D is undetermined. Germline V gives CDR1 SGHNT, CDR2 YYREEE (reference sequence). The ends were cut back, 0 bases at V and 5 bases at J, with 14 bases in the middle. CDR3 length equals 15 residues. DNA for the CDR3: TGTGCCAGCAGCTTGGGACAATTAGGCGGTGAGACCCAGTACTTC. Protein: CASSLGQLGGETQYF.

The J gene is TRBJ1-1, the V gene TRBV11-3, with 10 positions matching TRBD1. The germline CDR1 and CDR2 sequences are SGHNT and YENEEA. This CDR3 spans 15 amino acids. The V and J ends lost 4 bases and 5 bases, in that order; junction bases with no gene match: 7. The CDR3 region is CASSSGTGEGTEAFF. The CDR3, as DNA: TGTGCCAGCAGCTCTGGGACAGGGGAGGGGACTGAAGCTTTCTTT.

This chain connects TRBV5-1 to TRBJ2-3; TRBD1 agrees at 8 bases. The length of the CDR3 is 14 residues. Germline V gene data show CDR1 as SGHRS and CDR2 as YFSETQ. V lost 3 bases to trimming and J lost 3 bases; unmatched junction nucleotides: 3. Here the CDR3 reads CASSSGQVTDTQYF. The CDR3 bases are TGCGCCAGCAGCTCGGGACAGGTAACAGATACGCAGTATTTT.

This chain uses TRBV28 with TRBJ2-7; 7 bases fit TRBD2. V trimming: 5 bases; J trimming: 9 bases; junction bases outside the gene matches: 7. Germline V gene sequence: CDR1 MDHEN, CDR2 SYDVKM. The CDR3 has 12 amino acids. CDR3 sequence: CASSTLERGQYF. The CDR3 bases are TGTGCCAGCAGTACCCTCGAGCGGGGGCAGTACTTC.